Presented here are 4 T cell receptor beta chains from one specimen sequenced in a study of metastatic and nonmetastatic thyroid tumors. TCRdb re-analyzed the PCR reads using MiXCR. Here the sample spans about 20,000 clones, about 29% being singletons. Patients were all untreated before their thyroid surgery. Sequences were obtained from tumor tissue. All receptors come from a female donor with papillary thyroid cancer or a benign thyroid nodule (not recorded which). Some clones in this sample may be carry-over from other donors' samples.

This clone was seen only a few times. This chain connects TRBV19 to TRBJ1-2; no clear D gene. Trimming shortened V by 4 bases and J by 4 bases, and 10 bases separated the two germline ends. Germline CDR1 reads LNHDA; CDR2 reads SQIVND (reference sequence). The CDR3 contains 13 residues. The chain's CDR3 is CASSTTLGYGYTF. The CDR3 DNA follows: TGTGCCAGTAGTACCACCTTGGGCTATGGCTACACCTTC. Full variable domain (outside the CDR3, taken from reference TRBV19 and TRBJ1-2): DGGITQSPKYLFRKEGQNVTLSCEQNLNHDAMYWYRQDPGQGLRLIYYSQIVNDFQKGDIAEGYSVSREKKESFPLTVTSAQKNPTAFYLCASSTTLGYGYTFGSGTRLTVV.

This clone has a handful of counts. The germline gene is not matched at one end of the junction; a read error may be the cause. The rearrangement uses TRBV6-2 or TRBV6-3 and TRBJ1-5; possible D gene TRBD1, 6 bases. The CDR3 extends over 17 amino acids. Per the germline V gene, CDR1 is MNHEY and CDR2 is SVGEGT. CDR3 in amino acids: CASGYGRRGGWNQPQHF. CDR3 bases: TGTGCCAGCGGTTACGGTCGTAGAGGGGGTTGGAATCAGCCCCAGCATTTT.

This clone has ten or more counts. V usage is TRBV7-9 and J usage is TRBJ2-1; possibly TRBD2 for D (6 bases). There are 15 residues in the CDR3. V was cut by 8 bases and J by 7 bases, with 21 bases left in between. Germline-derived CDR1 and CDR2 are SEHNR and FQNEAQ (reference sequence). The CDR3 nucleotides are TGTGCCAGCGGGTTGGGGGACTCCCTAAGGAATGAGCAGTTCTTC. Protein product: CASGLGDSLRNEQFF. Full variable domain (outside the CDR3, taken from reference TRBV7-9 and TRBJ2-1): DTGVSQNPRHKITKRGQNVTFRCDPISEHNRLYWYRQTLGQGPEFLTYFQNEAQLEKSRLLSDRFSAERPKGSFSTLEIQRTEQGDSAMYLCASGLGDSLRNEQFFGPGTRLTVL.

Details on this clone: Since a much larger clone is just one base distant, this may be a read error. V gene TRBV4-1 combines with J gene TRBJ2-2, with D perhaps matching TRBD2 (6 bases). The length of the CDR3 is 16 residues. CDR1 and CDR2 from the germline V gene are MGHRA and YSYEKL. CDR3 in DNA: TGCGCCAGCAGCCAAGTTTCTCGGGGGAGGACCGGGGAGCTGTCTTTT. Amino acids: CASSQVSRGRTGELSF.